A selection of T cell receptor beta chains follows, all from one sample in a study of shared clonotypes between healthy human individuals. Clones were read by immunoSEQ multiplex PCR, and TCRdb kept only the in-frame ones, dropping some. The sample yields approximately 740,000 clones, less than 85% seen once. The sample was memory CD4+ T cells sorted from blood. The origin of the receptors is a woman younger than 45 in good health. Both conserved end residues are part of each CDR3. The D gene is left open where the match is weak. Part of the rows lack a size; the others show once, few, many or a class for expanded clones.

TRBD2 TRBJ2-1 - TRBV4-1 TGCGCCAGCAGCCTAAGGAGACTAGCGGGAGAGTCTCTCAATGAGCAGTTCTTC CASSLRRLAGESLNEQFF
- TRBJ1-1 - TRBV10-3 TGTGCCATCAGCCGGGACACGGGTCTTGCTGAAGCTTTCTTT CAISRDTGLAEAFF
TRBD1 TRBJ2-1 - TRBV4-1 TGCGCCAGCAGCCAAGAGGGACAGAGGGGAAATGAGCAGTTCTTC CASSQEGQRGNEQFF
- TRBJ1-3 - TRBV18 TGTGCCAGCTCACCCCAGGGAGAGACTGGAAACACCATATATTTT CASSPQGETGNTIYF
TRBD2 TRBJ2-3 - TRBV19 TGTGCCAGCGCCGGGACTAGCGGGAGCCCAGATACGCAGTATTTT CASAGTSGSPDTQYF
- TRBJ2-3 - TRBV28 TGTGCCAGCAGTTGGGGGGCGGATACGCAGTATTTT CASSWGADTQYF
TRBD2 TRBJ2-5 - TRBV2 TGTGCCAGCAGTGTGCTAGCGGGGTACCAAGAGACCCAGTACTTC CASSVLAGYQETQYF
- TRBJ2-1 - TRBV5-8 TGTGCCAGCAGCTTGGACGCCCCTTATGAGCAGTTCTTC CASSLDAPYEQFF
- TRBJ2-2 - TRBV7-2 TGTGCCAGCAGCTTGTACACCGGGGAGCTGTTTTTT CASSLYTGELFF
TRBD2 TRBJ2-7 - TRBV7-2 TGTGCCAGCAGCGTCGACAGCCGGGGGGTGGGCGAGCAGTACTTC CASSVDSRGVGEQYF
TRBD2 TRBJ2-1 - TRBV5-1 TGCGCCAGCCACAAAGATAGCGGGGCCTACAATGAGCAGTTCTTC CASHKDSGAYNEQFF
TRBD1 TRBJ1-4 few TRBV19 TGTGCCAGTACTCAGGACAGGACGAATGAAAAACTGTTTTTT CASTQDRTNEKLFF
TRBD2 TRBJ2-1 - TRBV28 TGTGCCAGCAAAATAGCGGGAGATGTTTACTACAATGAGCAGTTCTTC CASKIAGDVYYNEQFF
TRBD1 TRBJ1-2 once TRBV25-1 TGTGCCAGCAGTGAACGGAATCCAGGGGGCGAGCACTATGGCTACACCTTC CASSERNPGGEHYGYTF
- TRBJ1-1 - TRBV7-9 TGTGCCAGCAGCTATGTGGGTGAAGCTTTCTTT CASSYVGEAFF
- TRBJ2-3 - TRBV5-6 TGTGCCAGCAGCTTGGGGGGATATGAAGATACGCAGTATTTT CASSLGGYEDTQYF
- TRBJ1-2 - TRBV7-9 TGTGCCAGCAGCTTATTCAGTGCTCCCTATCCTACTAACTATGGCTACACCTTC CASSLFSAPYPTNYGYTF
TRBD2 TRBJ2-2 - TRBV11-2 TGTGCCAGCAGCTTCTTGGCGGGAGGGATCGCCGGGGAGCTGTTTTTT CASSFLAGGIAGELFF
TRBD1 TRBJ1-1 - TRBV5-1 TGCGCCAGCAGCCCGCAGGGGGCGGGTGACACTGAAGCTTTCTTT CASSPQGAGDTEAFF
- TRBJ1-1 - TRBV4-1 TGCGCCAGCAGCCAAGAGGGAACGGGGACGTTTACTGAAGCTTTCTTT CASSQEGTGTFTEAFF
- TRBJ1-2 - TRBV4-2 TGTGCCAGCAGCCAAGATCTATGTGGGCGCTTACCGACTAACTATGGCTACACCTTC CASSQDLCGRLPTNYGYTF
TRBD1 TRBJ1-2 - TRBV7-9 TGTGCCAGCAGACCCGGGACAGCTAACTATGGCTACACCTTC CASRPGTANYGYTF
- TRBJ2-7 - TRBV12-2 TGTGCAAGTCGCCGTAGCTCCCCCTACGAGCAGTACTTC CASRRSSPYEQYF
- TRBJ2-5 - TRBV27 - CASSSSLAGWQETQYF
TRBD1 TRBJ1-3 - TRBV5-1 TGCGCCAGCAGCTACGGGACAGGGATTCTTTCTGGAAACACCATATATTTT CASSYGTGILSGNTIYF
- TRBJ2-1 - TRBV5-6 TGTGCCAGCAGCTTGGTGAGGAATGAGCAGTTCTTC CASSLVRNEQFF
TRBD2 TRBJ2-7 - TRBV12-5 TGTGCTAGTTCCCTAACCCCGACGGGAGGACTAGCGGAACTGACCTACGAGCAGTACTTC CASSLTPTGGLAELTYEQYF